A single sample gave rise to the 31 T cell receptor beta chains below, sequenced in a study of cytomegalovirus exposure and HLA in healthy donors. Measured with immunoSEQ multiplex PCR; TCRdb has only the in-frame clones, and not every one. The sample lists approximately 270,000 clones, roughly 87% occurring once. Sequenced material: PBMCs. The receptors were gathered from a man between 18 and 35 years old in good health and CMV-seropositive.

The J gene is TRBJ2-7, the V gene TRBV18; D is uncertain. Germline loops: CDR1 KGHSH, CDR2 LQKENI. V was shortened by 5 bases and J by 2 bases, with 13 bases between the two germline ends. The CDR3 totals 14 residues. The CDR3 nucleotides read TGTGCCAGCTCATTCTCCCAGGCAGCCTACGAGCAGTACTTC. This translates into CASSFSQAAYEQYF.

This clone was picked up one time. The CDR3 DNA is TGTGCCAGCAGCGGGGGGGCCTCCGGGGAGCTGTTTTTT. As protein: CASSGGASGELFF. V and J are TRBV7-9 and TRBJ2-2; D is perhaps TRBD2 (7 bases). The CDR3 is 13 residues long. The germline CDR1 and CDR2 sequences are SEHNR and FQNEAQ (reference sequence). V lost 5 bases and J lost 6, with 10 bases in between.

The V call is TRBV30, the J call TRBJ2-7, with D hard to call. This CDR3 spans 12 amino acids. V was clipped by 0 bases and J by 6 bases, with 9 bases between them. The germline V gene encodes CDR1 GTSNPN and CDR2 SVGIG (reference sequence). The CDR3 loop is CAWSVNGIEQYF. The CDR3 DNA follows: TGTGCCTGGAGTGTAAACGGAATCGAGCAGTACTTC.

J is TRBJ1-1 and V is TRBV13; TRBD1 is a possible D gene (6 bases). Per germline, CDR1 PRHDT and CDR2 FYEKMQ (reference sequence). V was clipped by 5 bases and J by 3 bases, with 13 bases between them. CDR3 length equals 14 residues. In nucleotides, the CDR3 is TGTGCCAGCAGCCCCTGGGGGGCCTACACTGAAGCTTTCTTT. Protein sequence: CASSPWGAYTEAFF.

The chain combines TRBV7-6 with TRBJ2-2, with 9 bases identical to TRBD1. Germline assignment: CDR1 SGHVS and CDR2 FNYEAQ. V lost 4 bases, J lost 4 bases, and 4 bases stayed unmatched. This CDR3 comprises 15 residues. The CDR3 nucleotides read TGTGCCAGCAGCTCACAGGGGGCGGGCACCGGGGAGCTGTTTTTT. The encoded protein is CASSSQGAGTGELFF.

The chain combines TRBV2 with TRBJ2-1, with a possible D match to TRBD2 (7 bases). Germline loops: CDR1 SNHLY, CDR2 FYNNEI. With 7 bases removed from V and 5 bases from J, the gap between germline ends came to 18 bases. The CDR3 is 15 amino acids. The CDR3 DNA is TGTGCCAGCACCGGGGGGCTAGCGGTAAACAATGAGCAGTTCTTC. It is translated as CASTGGLAVNNEQFF.

The V call is TRBV4-2, the J call TRBJ2-1; no firm D call. CDR1 and CDR2 (germline): LGHNA, YNFKEQ. CDR3 length: 14 residues. Trimming pared 0 bases from V and 4 bases from J, leaving 7 bases between. The CDR3 protein is CASSQEVGYNEQFF. DNA for the CDR3: TGTGCCAGCAGCCAAGAGGTGGGGTACAATGAGCAGTTCTTC.

The V call is TRBV27, the J call TRBJ2-7; the match to TRBD1 covers 7 bases. Trimming removed 4 bases from V and 1 base from J; junction bases left unmatched: 4. The CDR3 spans 14 residues. CDR1 and CDR2 (germline): MNHEY, SMNVEV (reference sequence). CDR3 sequence reads: CASSSGTESYEQYF. The CDR3 DNA follows: TGTGCCAGCAGTTCGGGGACAGAGTCCTACGAGCAGTACTTC.

This sequence joins TRBV6-5 and TRBJ2-7; D may be TRBD1 or TRBD2 (5 bases each). There are 14 residues in the CDR3. V was shortened by 0 bases and J by 4 bases, with 10 bases between the two germline ends. CDR1 MNHEY and CDR2 SVGAGI come from the germline V gene. The CDR3 DNA follows: TGTGCCAGCAGTTACTCCGGGACGAAATACGAGCAGTACTTC. Translation gives CASSYSGTKYEQYF.

V and J are TRBV7-2 and TRBJ1-5, with TRBD1 matching over 9 bases. The CDR3 consists of 14 residues. V shed 5 bases, J shed 5 bases, and the junction held 4 bases outside the gene matches. CDR1 SGHTA and CDR2 FQGNSA come from the germline V gene. The CDR3 sequence: CASSPRTGDQPQHF. The DNA for the CDR3 is TGTGCCAGCAGCCCCCGGACAGGGGATCAGCCCCAGCATTTT. Supplemented by reference TRBV7-2 and TRBJ1-5, the full variable domain reads GAGVSQSPSNKVTEKGKDVELRCDPISGHTALYWYRQSLGQGLEFLIYFQGNSAPDKSGLPSDRFSAERTGGSVSTLTIQRTQQEDSAVYLCASSPRTGDQPQHFGDGTRLSIL.

CDR3 sequence: CASSEASGKGHGYTF. In DNA, the CDR3 is TGTGCCAGCAGTGAAGCGTCGGGGAAGGGACATGGCTACACCTTC. The rearrangement uses TRBV6-1 and TRBJ1-2; D is perhaps TRBD1 (5 bases). V was pared by 0 bases and J by 6 bases, with 14 bases between. The CDR3 is 15 amino acids. Germline V CDR1 and CDR2: MNHNS, SASEGT.

The J gene is TRBJ2-7, the V gene TRBV28, with a weak D call TRBD1 (5 bases). The CDR3 contains 12 residues. V lost 6 bases and J lost 7, with 13 bases in between. CDR1 is MDHEN and CDR2 is SYDVKM in the germline V gene. The CDR3 DNA follows: TGTGCCAGCAGGCAGGGCTCCGGGGAGCAGTACTTC. Residues: CASRQGSGEQYF.

The V call is TRBV5-4, the J call TRBJ2-1; 9 bases align to TRBD2. After removal of 4 bases from V and 5 bases from J, the junction contained 7 bases not matched to a gene. Germline lookup yields CDR1 SGHNT and CDR2 YYREEE (reference sequence). The CDR3 length is 15 residues. CDR3 nucleotide sequence: TGTGCCAGCAGCCGGGTAGCTAGCGGGGACAATGAGCAGTTCTTC. Its translation is CASSRVASGDNEQFF.

J is TRBJ2-1 and V is TRBV5-6; 8 nucleotides align to TRBD2. Germline CDR1 and CDR2: SGHDT and YYEEEE. The CDR3 sequence is 16 residues long. Unmatched junction bases numbered 12, after V lost 1 base and J lost 9 bases. CDR3 bases: TGTGCCAGCAGCTTGTTTGTGGCGGGAGGTACTTTTGAGCAGTTCTTC. It is translated as CASSLFVAGGTFEQFF. Based on the CDR3 plus reference TRBV5-6 and TRBJ2-1, the full variable domain is DAGVTQSPTHLIKTRGQQVTLRCSPKSGHDTVSWYQQALGQGPQFIFQYYEEEERQRGNFPDRFSGHQFPNYSSELNVNALLLGDSALYLCASSLFVAGGTFEQFFGPGTRLTVL.

This clone was seen many times. CDR3 residues: CASSLIGTPPYEQYF. CDR3 DNA sequence: TGTGCCAGCAGTTTGATCGGGACCCCTCCCTACGAGCAGTACTTC. This chain links TRBV28 with TRBJ2-7, with D perhaps assigned TRBD1 or TRBD2 (5 bases each). CDR3 length equals 15 residues. The V gene's germline CDR1 is MDHEN and CDR2 SYDVKM. V was cut by 3 bases and J by 2 bases, with 14 bases left in between.

The genes are TRBV27 and TRBJ2-7; 8 nucleotides align to TRBD2. This CDR3 comprises 16 residues. Germline CDR1 MNHEY, CDR2 SMNVEV (reference sequence). The V and J ends lost 5 bases and 3 bases, in that order; junction bases with no gene match: 12. As DNA, the CDR3 is TGTGCCAGCAGTACGACTCGACTAGCGCCAATCTACGAGCAGTACTTC. Residues: CASSTTRLAPIYEQYF.

This rearrangement joins TRBV28 to TRBJ1-2; TRBD1 is a possible D gene (5 bases). V gave up 8 bases and J gave up 5 bases, with 27 bases separating them. CDR3 length: 17 residues. Germline V CDR1 and CDR2: MDHEN, SYDVKM. This chain's CDR3 is CASLGGDGGAQAYGYTF. The CDR3 bases are TGTGCCAGCCTTGGCGGGGACGGCGGGGCGCAGGCGTATGGCTACACCTTC.

The rearrangement joins TRBV4-1 to TRBJ1-2; a weak D match, TRBD1 (5 bases). This CDR3 has 16 amino acids. Trimming pared 0 bases from V and 2 bases from J, leaving 13 bases between. Germline V gene sequence: CDR1 MGHRA, CDR2 YSYEKL. The DNA of the CDR3 is TGCGCCAGCAGCCAAGAGGTGTGGGGCAGGAACTATGGCTACACCTTC. Amino acid sequence: CASSQEVWGRNYGYTF.

As DNA, the CDR3 is TGTGCCAGCCGGACCGGGACACTTGGTTACGAGCAGTACTTC. As protein: CASRTGTLGYEQYF. The chain combines TRBV6-5 with TRBJ2-7; D might be TRBD1 (6 bases). Trimming shortened V by 8 bases and J by 4 bases, and 18 bases separated the two germline ends. Germline V gives CDR1 MNHEY, CDR2 SVGAGI. This CDR3 has 14 residues.

This CDR3 reads CASSQEGDRAGANVLTF. CDR3 DNA: TGTGCCAGCAGCCAAGAGGGGGACAGGGCTGGGGCCAACGTCCTGACTTTC. This chain links TRBV4-2 with TRBJ2-6, with TRBD1 matching over 9 bases. V trimming: 0 bases; J trimming: 2 bases; junction bases outside the gene matches: 2. Germline V lookup: CDR1 LGHNA, CDR2 YNFKEQ. The CDR3 sequence is 17 residues long.

This chain joins TRBV5-6 and TRBJ1-5; D unclear. V gave up 1 base and J gave up 5 bases, with 7 bases separating them. This CDR3 has 13 amino acids. Germline V gene data show CDR1 as SGHDT and CDR2 as YYEEEE. The CDR3 sequence is CASSLRPDQPQHF. CDR3 DNA sequence: TGTGCCAGCAGCTTGAGGCCCGATCAGCCCCAGCATTTT.

The chain combines TRBV6-5 with TRBJ1-1; 12 positions match TRBD1. Germline V gene data show CDR1 as MNHEY and CDR2 as SVGAGI. The CDR3 sequence is 15 residues long. Trimming took 6 bases from V and 7 from J; bases not matched to a gene: 9. The CDR3 spells CASRRDRGPTVEAFF. The CDR3, as DNA: TGTGCCAGCAGAAGGGACAGGGGGCCTACGGTTGAAGCTTTCTTT.

The rearrangement joins TRBV5-1 to TRBJ2-1, with D possibly matching TRBD1 (5 bases). This CDR3 spans 15 amino acids. The V end lost 3 bases, the J end lost 0 bases, and 10 bases lay between the germline ends. Germline V CDR1 and CDR2: SGHRS, YFSETQ. CDR3 region: CASSSQGSSYNEQFF. The CDR3 region has the DNA TGCGCCAGCAGCTCTCAGGGAAGCTCCTACAATGAGCAGTTCTTC.

The chain uses TRBV5-6 and TRBJ2-2; no clear D. Germline V CDR1 and CDR2: SGHDT, YYEEEE. With 0 bases removed from V and 1 base from J, the gap between germline ends came to 7 bases. The CDR3 consists of 15 residues. CDR3 coding DNA: TGTGCCAGCAGCTTGGGACTCGGGAACACCGGGGAGCTGTTTTTT. It yields the protein CASSLGLGNTGELFF.

The count of this clone is one. The V and J genes are TRBV4-1 and TRBJ1-2, with D perhaps TRBD1 (5 bases). This CDR3 contains 18 residues. Trimming left V 0 bases short and J 3 bases short, with 20 bases between. Germline CDR1 is MGHRA and CDR2 is YSYEKL. Written as DNA, the CDR3 is TGCGCCAGCAGCCAAGAGGCGAGAAGGGGCCGCCATTACTATGGCTACACCTTC. Translating gives CASSQEARRGRHYYGYTF.

The sample holds one count of this clone. The chain has TRBV6-5 and TRBJ1-5; D ambiguous. The CDR3 length is 15 residues. Germline CDR1 reads MNHEY; CDR2 reads SVGAGI. V was cut by 6 bases and J by 0 bases, with 12 bases left in between. CDR3 protein: CASSPISGSNQPQHF. Written as DNA, the CDR3 is TGTGCCAGCAGCCCGATTTCCGGTAGCAATCAGCCCCAGCATTTT.

The V call is TRBV11-2, the J call TRBJ2-2; no reliable D call. The CDR3 runs to 14 residues. Trimming took off 0 bases at V and 9 bases at J, with 11 bases between the two ends. CDR1 SGHAT and CDR2 FQNNGV come from the germline V gene. CDR3 nucleotides: TGTGCCAGCAGCTTAGAGTCTGGCGTATGGGAGCTGTTTTTT. Translation gives CASSLESGVWELFF.

This chain connects TRBV5-1 to TRBJ2-7; TRBD1 matches 8 bases. V trimming: 0 bases; J trimming: 4 bases; junction bases outside the gene matches: 6. The germline gives CDR1 SGHRS, CDR2 YFSETQ. There are 15 residues in the CDR3. The chain's CDR3 is CASSLAAGGMYEQYF. As DNA, the CDR3 is TGCGCCAGCAGCTTGGCGGCAGGGGGCATGTACGAGCAGTACTTC. Looking up the rest from reference TRBV5-1 and TRBJ2-7 gives the full variable domain: KAGVTQTPRYLIKTRGQQVTLSCSPISGHRSVSWYQQTPGQGLQFLFEYFSETQRNKGNFPGRFSGRQFSNSRSEMNVSTLELGDSALYLCASSLAAGGMYEQYFGPGTRLTVT.

The chain recombines TRBV6-6 with TRBJ2-7; D possibly corresponds to TRBD2 (5 bases). V lost 7 bases and J 2 bases, leaving 9 bases between the germline ends. This CDR3 contains 12 residues. The germline CDR1 and CDR2 sequences are MNHNY and SVGAGI (reference sequence). The CDR3 sequence is CASTDYTYEQYF. The CDR3, as DNA: TGTGCCAGCACCGACTACACCTACGAGCAGTACTTC.

V and J are TRBV5-1 and TRBJ1-1; maybe TRBD1 (6 bases). Germline V lookup: CDR1 SGHRS, CDR2 YFSETQ. The CDR3 runs 17 residues. V was shortened by 0 bases and J by 5 bases, with 20 bases between the two germline ends. CDR3 nucleotides: TGCGCCAGCAGCTTGGCCATAGGGCAGGGGCGCGGAACTGAAGCTTTCTTT. Protein: CASSLAIGQGRGTEAFF.

This rearrangement joins TRBV5-1 to TRBJ2-7; TRBD1 matches at 10 bases. This CDR3 contains 16 residues. V was pared by 0 bases and J by 0 bases, with 3 bases of the junction left unmatched. Germline-derived CDR1 and CDR2 are SGHRS and YFSETQ. CDR3 nucleotides: TGCGCCAGCAGCTTGGGGAGACAGGGGGCCTCCTACGAGCAGTACTTC. Protein: CASSLGRQGASYEQYF.